Listed here are 23 T cell receptor beta chains from one sample, sequenced in a study of OX40 agonist ivuxolimab in advanced cancers. TCRdb's table, derived via immunoSEQ multiplex PCR, lists solely in-frame clones and lacks some. The data show around 16,000 clones, about 86% seen once. The sequencing here drew on CD4+ or CD8+ T cells sorted from blood, taken in a trial of the OX40 agonist ivuxolimab. These receptors originate from an adult with an advanced solid tumor such as melanoma, head and neck, liver or kidney cancer.

This sequence joins TRBV6-5 and TRBJ2-2; D might be TRBD2 (6 bases). This CDR3 comprises 15 residues. CDR1 is MNHEY, CDR2 SVGAGI, per germline. V lost 4 bases to trimming and J lost 3 bases, with 12 bases between them. This CDR3 reads CASSSRLGHTGELFF. CDR3 DNA: TGTGCCAGCAGTTCCCGACTAGGTCACACCGGGGAGCTGTTTTTT.

Here the CDR3 reads CASSFLAGGAYEQYF. CDR3 nucleotides: TGTGCCAGCAGCTTTTTAGCGGGGGGGGCCTACGAGCAGTACTTC. This sequence joins TRBV5-6 and TRBJ2-7; 11 bases are a match to TRBD2. Germline assignment: CDR1 SGHDT and CDR2 YYEEEE. The V gene end was trimmed by 2 bases and the J gene end by 2 bases; junction bases not matched to a gene: 3. The CDR3 totals 15 residues.

V gene TRBV7-8 combines with J gene TRBJ2-4; D unclear. Trimming shortened V by 5 bases and J by 0 bases, and 14 bases separated the two germline ends. Germline CDR1 reads SGHVS; CDR2 reads FQNEAQ. The CDR3 spans 16 residues. CDR3 sequence reads: CASSPFQTVAKNIQYF. In DNA form, the CDR3 reads TGTGCCAGCAGCCCATTCCAGACGGTAGCCAAAAACATTCAGTACTTC. The whole variable domain, remainder taken from reference TRBV7-8 and TRBJ2-4, is GAGVSQSPRYKVAKRGQDVALRCDPISGHVSLFWYQQALGQGPEFLTYFQNEAQLDKSGLPSDRFFAERPEGSVSTLKIQRTQQEDSAVYLCASSPFQTVAKNIQYFGAGTRLSVL.

The chain is built from TRBV6-5 and TRBJ2-7; D possibly corresponds to TRBD2 (7 bases). The CDR3 spans 13 residues. Germline values: CDR1 MNHEY, CDR2 SVGAGI. V was cut by 5 bases and J by 3 bases, with 11 bases left in between. CDR3 nucleotide sequence: TGTGCCAGCAGTAGGGGAGGGGGCTACGAGCAGTACTTC. Its protein product is CASSRGGGYEQYF.

The rearrangement links TRBV19 to TRBJ2-5; D is perhaps TRBD1 (5 bases). With 7 bases removed from V and 5 bases from J, the gap between germline ends came to 14 bases. This CDR3 contains 13 residues. The germline gives CDR1 LNHDA, CDR2 SQIVND (reference sequence). The DNA of the CDR3 is TGTGCCAGTAAGGGGCAGGGTGAGGAGACCCAGTACTTC. Translated: CASKGQGEETQYF.

A few counts support this clone. The J gene is TRBJ2-7, the V gene TRBV5-1; D perhaps matches TRBD2 (6 bases). Germline CDR1 is SGHRS and CDR2 is YFSETQ. The V and J ends lost 4 bases and 7 bases respectively, with 15 bases between them. The CDR3 has 13 residues. CDR3 amino acids: CASSPSMEGEQYF. The CDR3 region has the DNA TGCGCCAGCAGCCCTTCGATGGAGGGGGAGCAGTACTTC.

This chain links TRBV18 with TRBJ1-1, with 9 bases that match TRBD1. The CDR3 sequence is 15 residues long. Losses at the gene ends were 3 bases for V and 2 bases for J; bases not matched to a gene: 4. CDR1 is KGHSH, CDR2 LQKENI, per germline. The CDR3 coding sequence is TGTGCCAGCTCACCCCTGACAGGGGGAAACACTGAAGCTTTCTTT. Translation gives CASSPLTGGNTEAFF.

The rearrangement uses TRBV19 and TRBJ1-3, with D unresolved. The CDR3 contains 14 residues. V lost 5 bases and J lost 0, with 8 bases in between. Per germline, CDR1 LNHDA and CDR2 SQIVND (reference sequence). The CDR3 loop is CASSDGSSGNTIYF. CDR3 sequence (DNA): TGTGCCAGTAGTGACGGATCCTCTGGAAACACCATATATTTT. Full variable domain (outside the CDR3, taken from reference TRBV19 and TRBJ1-3): DGGITQSPKYLFRKEGQNVTLSCEQNLNHDAMYWYRQDPGQGLRLIYYSQIVNDFQKGDIAEGYSVSREKKESFPLTVTSAQKNPTAFYLCASSDGSSGNTIYFGEGSWLTVV.

The V gene is TRBV7-6, the J gene TRBJ2-2; 14 bases agree with TRBD2. Germline V gives CDR1 SGHVS, CDR2 FNYEAQ. The CDR3 is 18 amino acids. The junction had 9 bases not matched to a gene; V was cut back by 5 bases and J by 4 bases. CDR3 sequence (DNA): TGTGCCAGCAGCCACCGACTAGCGGGAGGGTCCTCCACCGGGGAGCTGTTTTTT. It specifies CASSHRLAGGSSTGELFF.

The chain employs TRBV7-9 and TRBJ2-3, with 10 nucleotides matching TRBD2. The CDR3 runs 16 residues. Per germline, CDR1 SEHNR and CDR2 FQNEAQ (reference sequence). Germline trimming cut 5 bases from V and 4 bases from J; bases unmatched to any gene: 9. In DNA, the CDR3 is TGTGCCAGCAGCCCCCCGCCGGGACTAGCGTCAGATACGCAGTATTTT. Translated: CASSPPPGLASDTQYF. Full variable domain (missing parts from reference TRBV7-9 and TRBJ2-3): DTGVSQNPRHKITKRGQNVTFRCDPISEHNRLYWYRQTLGQGPEFLTYFQNEAQLEKSRLLSDRFSAERPKGSFSTLEIQRTEQGDSAMYLCASSPPPGLASDTQYFGPGTRLTVL.

The chain has TRBV4-1 and TRBJ1-1, with D maybe TRBD1 (5 bases). V shed 0 bases and J shed 1 base, with 12 bases lying between them. The V gene's germline CDR1 is MGHRA and CDR2 YSYEKL. CDR3 length equals 16 residues. CDR3 residues: CASSQDQGSSNTEAFF. The CDR3 DNA reads as TGCGCCAGCAGCCAAGATCAGGGCAGTTCGAACACTGAAGCTTTCTTT.

The chain combines TRBV9 with TRBJ1-2; D unclear. V lost 0 bases and J 4 bases, leaving 7 bases between the germline ends. The germline V gene has CDR1 SGDLS and CDR2 YYNGEE. This CDR3 is built from 13 residues. The CDR3 DNA reads as TGTGCCAGCAGCGTAGGGAATATCTATGGCTACACCTTC. Translating it yields CASSVGNIYGYTF.

V is TRBV5-1 and J is TRBJ2-5; D gene uncertain. Per the germline V gene, CDR1 is SGHRS and CDR2 is YFSETQ. Trimming pared 2 bases from V and 2 bases from J, leaving 13 bases between. The CDR3 sequence is 15 residues long. As DNA, the CDR3 is TGCGCCAGCAGCTTTGACCCTATGGGACAAGAGACCCAGTACTTC. It is translated as CASSFDPMGQETQYF.

The chain joins TRBV5-4 to TRBJ2-3; maybe TRBD1 (5 bases). The germline V gene has CDR1 SGHNT and CDR2 YYREEE (reference sequence). Trimming removed 2 bases from V and 3 bases from J, with 7 bases in between. The CDR3 has 13 amino acids. The CDR3 coding sequence is TGTGCCAGCAGCTTTAAGGGGACAGATACGCAGTATTTT. Its protein product is CASSFKGTDTQYF.

The genes are TRBV5-1 and TRBJ2-7; 7 bases align to TRBD2. Trimming removed 3 bases from V and 4 bases from J; junction bases left unmatched: 7. Germline values: CDR1 SGHRS, CDR2 YFSETQ. The CDR3 is 14 residues long. The CDR3 here is CASSWGGRSYEQYF. The CDR3 DNA reads TGCGCCAGCAGCTGGGGGGGTCGCTCGTACGAGCAGTACTTC.

The count of this clone is one. This chain connects TRBV5-6 to TRBJ2-1; D is unclear. CDR3 length: 16 amino acids. V shed 4 bases and J shed 10 bases, with 24 bases lying between them. CDR1 is SGHDT and CDR2 is YYEEEE in the germline V gene. The DNA for the CDR3 is TGTGCCAGCAGCCCGGGTCTTGGGTTCCCCATGGGCGAGCAGTTCTTC. Its translation: CASSPGLGFPMGEQFF.

The V call is TRBV5-1, the J call TRBJ2-3, with D tentatively TRBD1 or TRBD2 (6 bases each). The CDR3 consists of 16 residues. CDR1 is SGHRS and CDR2 is YFSETQ in the germline V gene. Trimming left V 4 bases short and J 3 bases short, with 18 bases between. In DNA form, the CDR3 reads TGCGCCAGCAGCGCGGGACACCCAGGACAGACAGATACGCAGTATTTT. Encoded protein: CASSAGHPGQTDTQYF.

V and J are TRBV6-6 and TRBJ2-1; D is perhaps TRBD1 (6 bases). The CDR3 has 14 residues. V was shortened by 1 base and J by 9 bases, with 13 bases between the two germline ends. CDR1 is MNHNY, CDR2 SVGAGI, per germline (reference sequence). CDR3 amino acids: CASSYYRVSGEQFF. The CDR3 DNA sequence: TGTGCCAGCAGTTACTACAGGGTATCGGGTGAGCAGTTCTTC.

This sequence joins TRBV11-2 and TRBJ2-7; D possibly corresponds to TRBD2 (6 bases). Germline-derived CDR1 and CDR2 are SGHAT and FQNNGV. The V end lost 5 bases, the J end lost 3 bases, and 26 bases lay between the germline ends. The CDR3 spans 18 residues. This chain's CDR3 is CASSPGAWGERSVYEQYF. The CDR3 region has the DNA TGTGCCAGCAGCCCTGGGGCCTGGGGGGAGAGGTCGGTCTACGAGCAGTACTTC.

The chain has TRBV5-5 and TRBJ2-2, with 10 bases identical to TRBD2. J was trimmed by 4 bases and V by 4 bases; bases with no gene match: 16. The CDR3 extends over 19 amino acids. Germline V lookup: CDR1 SGHKS, CDR2 YYEKEE (reference sequence). The CDR3 DNA sequence: TGTGCCAGCAGCCAGGGGCCCATTAGACTAGCGGGTCCCACCGGGGAGCTGTTTTTT. It translates to CASSQGPIRLAGPTGELFF.

The chain recombines TRBV30 with TRBJ1-4; 9 positions match TRBD1. There are 15 residues in the CDR3. Per the germline V gene, CDR1 is GTSNPN and CDR2 is SVGIG (reference sequence). V lost 1 base, J lost 6 bases, and 6 bases stayed unmatched. DNA of the CDR3: TGTGCCTGGAGTGGAGGGACAGGGAGGGATGAAAAACTGTTTTTT. Its translation is CAWSGGTGRDEKLFF.

This clone has a single count. This sequence joins TRBV2 and TRBJ2-1; D is undetermined. V lost 2 bases and J lost 6, with 11 bases in between. CDR3 length: 14 amino acids. Germline assignment: CDR1 SNHLY and CDR2 FYNNEI. CDR3 bases: TGTGCCAGCAGTGAATCGGGCTGGGGCAATGAGCAGTTCTTC. Its translation is CASSESGWGNEQFF.

This clone has a handful of counts. The chain combines TRBV30 with TRBJ1-5; 7 bases match TRBD1. V shed 5 bases, J shed 2 bases, and the junction held 15 bases outside the gene matches. The CDR3 has 17 amino acids. From germline, CDR1 is GTSNPN and CDR2 SVGIG (reference sequence). DNA of the CDR3: TGTGCCTGGGGCAAGGGACAGAGGGGTTTGGGCAATCAGCCCCAGCATTTT. It translates to CAWGKGQRGLGNQPQHF.